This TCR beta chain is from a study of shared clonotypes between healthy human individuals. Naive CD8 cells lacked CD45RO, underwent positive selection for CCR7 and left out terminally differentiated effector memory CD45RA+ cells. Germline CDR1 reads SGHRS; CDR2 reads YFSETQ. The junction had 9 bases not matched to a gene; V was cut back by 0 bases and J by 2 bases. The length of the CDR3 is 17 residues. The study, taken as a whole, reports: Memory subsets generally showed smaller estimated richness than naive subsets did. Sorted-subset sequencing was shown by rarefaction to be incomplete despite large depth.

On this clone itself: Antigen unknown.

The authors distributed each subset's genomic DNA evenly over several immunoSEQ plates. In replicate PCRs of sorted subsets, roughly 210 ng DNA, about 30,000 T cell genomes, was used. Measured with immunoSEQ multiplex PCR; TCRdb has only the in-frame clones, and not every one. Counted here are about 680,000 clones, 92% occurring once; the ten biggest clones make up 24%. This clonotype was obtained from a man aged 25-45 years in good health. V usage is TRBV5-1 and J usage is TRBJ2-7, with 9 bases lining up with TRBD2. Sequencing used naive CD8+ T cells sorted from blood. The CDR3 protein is CASSLVLGGLAPYEQYF. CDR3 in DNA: TGCGCCAGCAGCTTGGTCCTGGGGGGACTAGCCCCCTACGAGCAGTACTTC.